The T cell receptor beta chain under discussion was sequenced for a study of T cell responses to AZD1222 COVID-19 vaccine. CDR3 size: 14 residues. The germline V gene encodes CDR1 SGHRS and CDR2 YFSETQ. V dropped 3 bases and J dropped 0 bases, with 10 bases sitting between them. TCRdb keeps only in-frame clones here, not all; method: immunoSEQ multiplex PCR. Found here are 160,000 or so clones, 90% of them singletons; the top ten hold approximately 1.8%. Sequences were derived from peripheral blood, sampled on day 0 of AZD1222 vaccination. This receptor was taken from an adult in good health. The chain joins TRBV5-1 to TRBJ2-7; D ambiguous. As DNA, the CDR3 is TGCGCCAGCAGCTACCTATCTAGCTCCTACGAGCAGTACTTC. Protein sequence: CASSYLSSSYEQYF.